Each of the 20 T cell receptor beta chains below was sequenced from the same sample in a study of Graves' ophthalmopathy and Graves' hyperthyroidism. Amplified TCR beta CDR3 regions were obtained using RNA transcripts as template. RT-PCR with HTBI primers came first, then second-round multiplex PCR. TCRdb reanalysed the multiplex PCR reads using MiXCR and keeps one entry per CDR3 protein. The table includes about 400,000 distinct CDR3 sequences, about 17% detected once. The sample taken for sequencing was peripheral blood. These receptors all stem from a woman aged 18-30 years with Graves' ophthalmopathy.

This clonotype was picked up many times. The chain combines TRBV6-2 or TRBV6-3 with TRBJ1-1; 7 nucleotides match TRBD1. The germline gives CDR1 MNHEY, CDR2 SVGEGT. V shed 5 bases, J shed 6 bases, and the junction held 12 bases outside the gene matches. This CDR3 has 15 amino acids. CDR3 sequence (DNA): TGTGCCAGCAGTCTCCCCCCGACAGGGACCCCTGAAGCTTTCTTT. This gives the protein CASSLPPTGTPEAFF.

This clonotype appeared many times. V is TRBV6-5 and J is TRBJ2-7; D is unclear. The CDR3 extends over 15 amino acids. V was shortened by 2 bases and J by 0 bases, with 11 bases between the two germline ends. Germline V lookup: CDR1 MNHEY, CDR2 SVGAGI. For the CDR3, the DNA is TGTGCCAGCAGTTACGATAGAAGCCCCTCCTACGAGCAGTACTTC. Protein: CASSYDRSPSYEQYF.

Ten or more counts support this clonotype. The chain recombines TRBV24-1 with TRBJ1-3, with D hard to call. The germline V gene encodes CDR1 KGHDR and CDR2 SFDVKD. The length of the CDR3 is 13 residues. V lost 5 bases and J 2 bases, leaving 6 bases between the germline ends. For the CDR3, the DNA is TGTGCCACCAGTGGGACCGCTGGAAACACCATATATTTT. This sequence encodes CATSGTAGNTIYF.

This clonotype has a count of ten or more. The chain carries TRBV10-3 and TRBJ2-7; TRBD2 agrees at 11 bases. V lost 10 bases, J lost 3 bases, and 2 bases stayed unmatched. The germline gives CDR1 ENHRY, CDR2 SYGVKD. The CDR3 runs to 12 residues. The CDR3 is CATLAGDYEQYF. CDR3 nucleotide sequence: TGTGCCACACTAGCGGGGGACTACGAGCAGTACTTC.

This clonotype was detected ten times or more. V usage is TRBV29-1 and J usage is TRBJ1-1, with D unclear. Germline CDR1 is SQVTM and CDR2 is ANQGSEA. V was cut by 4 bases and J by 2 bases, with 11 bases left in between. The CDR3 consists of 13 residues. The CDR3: CSVVGRLNTEAFF. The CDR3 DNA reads TGCAGCGTTGTCGGGCGGCTAAACACTGAAGCTTTCTTT.

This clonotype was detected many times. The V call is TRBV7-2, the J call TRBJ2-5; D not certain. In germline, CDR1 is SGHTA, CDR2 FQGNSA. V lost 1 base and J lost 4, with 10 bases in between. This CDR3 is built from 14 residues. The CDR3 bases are TGTGCCAGCAGCTTAGAAACGGTCCGAGAGACCCAGTACTTC. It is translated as CASSLETVRETQYF.

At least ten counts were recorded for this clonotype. In nucleotides, the CDR3 is TGTGCCAGCAGTTCGACAGATGGCTCTGGAAACACCATATATTTT. As protein: CASSSTDGSGNTIYF. The chain carries TRBV25-1 and TRBJ1-3; D may be TRBD1 (5 bases). CDR1 MGHDK and CDR2 SYGVNS come from the germline V gene. The CDR3 loop spans 15 amino acids. With 5 bases removed from V and 0 bases from J, the gap between germline ends came to 11 bases.

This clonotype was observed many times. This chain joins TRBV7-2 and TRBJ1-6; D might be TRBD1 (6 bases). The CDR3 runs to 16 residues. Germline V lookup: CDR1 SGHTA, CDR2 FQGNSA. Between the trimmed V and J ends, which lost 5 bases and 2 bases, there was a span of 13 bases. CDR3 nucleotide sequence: TGTGCCAGCAGCCCGACGGGGGCAGCCTATAATTCACCCCTCCACTTT. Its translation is CASSPTGAAYNSPLHF. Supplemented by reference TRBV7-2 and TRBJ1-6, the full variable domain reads GAGVSQSPSNKVTEKGKDVELRCDPISGHTALYWYRQSLGQGLEFLIYFQGNSAPDKSGLPSDRFSAERTGGSVSTLTIQRTQQEDSAVYLCASSPTGAAYNSPLHFGNGTRLTVT.

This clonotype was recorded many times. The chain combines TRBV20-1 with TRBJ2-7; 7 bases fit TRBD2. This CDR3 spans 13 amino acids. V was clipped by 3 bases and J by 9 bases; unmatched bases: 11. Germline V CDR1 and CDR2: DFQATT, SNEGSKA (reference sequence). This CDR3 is CSARGLAVQGQYF. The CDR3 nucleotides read TGCAGTGCTAGGGGTCTAGCGGTACAAGGGCAGTACTTC.

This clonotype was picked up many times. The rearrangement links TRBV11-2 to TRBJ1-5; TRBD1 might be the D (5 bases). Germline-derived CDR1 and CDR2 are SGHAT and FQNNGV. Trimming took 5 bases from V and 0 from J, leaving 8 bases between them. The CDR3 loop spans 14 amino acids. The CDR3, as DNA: TGTGCCAGCAGCATGACAGATAGCAATCAGCCCCAGCATTTT. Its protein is CASSMTDSNQPQHF.

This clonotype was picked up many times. CDR3 in amino acids: CASSLDLGMNTEAFF. The CDR3 coding sequence is TGTGCCAGCAGCTTAGATCTGGGAATGAACACTGAAGCTTTCTTT. The J gene is TRBJ1-1, the V gene TRBV11-2; D gene uncertain. The germline V gene has CDR1 SGHAT and CDR2 FQNNGV. The ends were cut back, 0 bases at V and 0 bases at J, with 8 bases in the middle. This CDR3 has 15 amino acids.

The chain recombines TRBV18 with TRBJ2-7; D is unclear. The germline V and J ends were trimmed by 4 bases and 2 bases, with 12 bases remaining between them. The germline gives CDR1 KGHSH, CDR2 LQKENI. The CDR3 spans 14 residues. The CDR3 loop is CASSRQASTYEQYF. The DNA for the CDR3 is TGTGCCAGCTCACGCCAAGCATCGACCTACGAGCAGTACTTC.

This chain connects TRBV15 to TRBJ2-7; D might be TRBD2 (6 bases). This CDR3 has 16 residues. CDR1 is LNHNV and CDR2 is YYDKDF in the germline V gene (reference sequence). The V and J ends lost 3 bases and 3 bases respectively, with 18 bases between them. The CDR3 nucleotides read TGTGCCACCAGCAGTCCCGGGACTGTGGGCCTCTACGAGCAGTACTTC. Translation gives CATSSPGTVGLYEQYF.

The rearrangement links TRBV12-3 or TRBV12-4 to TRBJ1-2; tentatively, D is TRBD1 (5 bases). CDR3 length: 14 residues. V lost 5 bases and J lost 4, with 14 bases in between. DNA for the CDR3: TGTGCCAGCAGTGAAGCTAGGGGAGGCTATGGCTACACCTTC. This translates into CASSEARGGYGYTF.

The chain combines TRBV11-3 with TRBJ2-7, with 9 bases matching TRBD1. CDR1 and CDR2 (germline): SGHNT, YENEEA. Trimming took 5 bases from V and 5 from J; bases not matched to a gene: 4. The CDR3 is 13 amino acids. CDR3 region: CASSTGQGHEQYF. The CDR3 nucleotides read TGTGCCAGCAGCACGGGACAGGGCCACGAGCAGTACTTC.

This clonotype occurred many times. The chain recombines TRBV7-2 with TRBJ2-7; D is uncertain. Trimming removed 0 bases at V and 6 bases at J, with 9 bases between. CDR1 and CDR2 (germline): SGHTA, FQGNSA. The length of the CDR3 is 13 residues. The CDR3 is CASSLANLIEQYF. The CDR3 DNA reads TGTGCCAGCAGCTTAGCGAATCTCATCGAGCAGTACTTC.

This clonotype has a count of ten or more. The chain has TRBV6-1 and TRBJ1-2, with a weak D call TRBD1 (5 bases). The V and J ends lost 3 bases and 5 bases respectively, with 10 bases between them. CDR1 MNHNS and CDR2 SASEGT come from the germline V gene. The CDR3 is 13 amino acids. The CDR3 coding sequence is TGTGCCAGCAGTGATATGGGGGAATATGGCTACACCTTC. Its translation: CASSDMGEYGYTF.

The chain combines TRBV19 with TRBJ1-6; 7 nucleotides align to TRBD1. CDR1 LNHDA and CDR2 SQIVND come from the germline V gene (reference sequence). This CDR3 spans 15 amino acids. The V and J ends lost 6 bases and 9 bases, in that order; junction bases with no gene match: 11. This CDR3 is CASSPVRGRGSPLHF. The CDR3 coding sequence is TGTGCCAGTAGCCCAGTGAGGGGGCGAGGTTCACCCCTCCACTTT.

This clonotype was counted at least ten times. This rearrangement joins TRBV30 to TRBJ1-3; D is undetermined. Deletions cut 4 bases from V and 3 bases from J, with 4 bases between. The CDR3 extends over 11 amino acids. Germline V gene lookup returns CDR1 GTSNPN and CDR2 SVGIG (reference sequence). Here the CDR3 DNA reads TGTGCCTGGACTAGTGGAAACACCATATATTTT. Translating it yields CAWTSGNTIYF.

CDR3 DNA: TGTGCCAGCAGCTTGGTTGGGGGCTGGAACACTGAAGCTTTCTTT. Encoded protein: CASSLVGGWNTEAFF. This chain connects TRBV9 to TRBJ1-1; possible D gene TRBD1, 6 bases. The CDR3 length is 15 residues. The ends were cut back, 4 bases at V and 1 base at J, with 14 bases in the middle. The V gene's germline CDR1 is SGDLS and CDR2 YYNGEE.